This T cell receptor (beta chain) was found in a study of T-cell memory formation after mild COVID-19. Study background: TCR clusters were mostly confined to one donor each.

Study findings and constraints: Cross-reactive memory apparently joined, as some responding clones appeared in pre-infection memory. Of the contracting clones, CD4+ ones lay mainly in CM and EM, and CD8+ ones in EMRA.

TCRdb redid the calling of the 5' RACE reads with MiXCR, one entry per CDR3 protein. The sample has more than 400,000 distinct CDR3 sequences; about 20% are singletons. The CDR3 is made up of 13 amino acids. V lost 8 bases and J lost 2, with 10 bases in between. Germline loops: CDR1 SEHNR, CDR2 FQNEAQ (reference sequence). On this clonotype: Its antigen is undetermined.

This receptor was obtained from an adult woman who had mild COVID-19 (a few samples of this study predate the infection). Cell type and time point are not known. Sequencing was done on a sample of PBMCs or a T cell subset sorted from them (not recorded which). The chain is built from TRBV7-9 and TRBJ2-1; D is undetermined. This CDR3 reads CASAESPYNEQFF. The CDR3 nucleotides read TGTGCCAGCGCGGAGTCACCCTACAATGAGCAGTTCTTC.